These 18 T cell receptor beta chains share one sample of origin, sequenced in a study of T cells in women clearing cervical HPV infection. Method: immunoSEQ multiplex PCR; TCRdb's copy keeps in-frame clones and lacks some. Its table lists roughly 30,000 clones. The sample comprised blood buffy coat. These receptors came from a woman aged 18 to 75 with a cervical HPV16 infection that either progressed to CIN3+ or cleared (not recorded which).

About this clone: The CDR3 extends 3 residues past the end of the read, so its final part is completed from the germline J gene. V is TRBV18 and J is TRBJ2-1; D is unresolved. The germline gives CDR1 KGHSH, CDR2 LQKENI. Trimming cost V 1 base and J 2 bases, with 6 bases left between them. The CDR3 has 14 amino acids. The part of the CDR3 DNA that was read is TGTGCCAGCTCACCACGCGGTACCTACAATGAG. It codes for CASSPRGTYNE. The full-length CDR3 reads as CASSPRGTYNEQFF.

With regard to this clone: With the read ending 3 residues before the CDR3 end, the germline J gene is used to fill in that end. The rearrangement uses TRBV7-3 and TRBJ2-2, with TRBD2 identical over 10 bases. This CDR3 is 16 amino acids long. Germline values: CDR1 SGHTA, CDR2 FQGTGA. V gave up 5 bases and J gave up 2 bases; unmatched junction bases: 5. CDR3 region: CASSRGLAVNTGELFF. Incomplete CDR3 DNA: TGTGCCAGCAGCCGAGGACTAGCGGTAAACACCGGGGAG.

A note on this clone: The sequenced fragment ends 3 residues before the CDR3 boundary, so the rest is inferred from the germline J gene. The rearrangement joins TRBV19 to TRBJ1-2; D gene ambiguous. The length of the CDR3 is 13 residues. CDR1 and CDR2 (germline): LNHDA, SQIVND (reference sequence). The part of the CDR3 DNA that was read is TGTGCCAGTAGTATTAAGGCAGGCTACGAC. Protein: CASSIKAGYD. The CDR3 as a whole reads CASSIKAGYDYTF.

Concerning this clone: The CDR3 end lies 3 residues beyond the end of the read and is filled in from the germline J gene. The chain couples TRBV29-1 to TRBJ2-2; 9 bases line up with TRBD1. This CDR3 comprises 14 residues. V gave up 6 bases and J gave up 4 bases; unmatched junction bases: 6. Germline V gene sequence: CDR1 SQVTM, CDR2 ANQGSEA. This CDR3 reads CSVAQTGGTGELFF. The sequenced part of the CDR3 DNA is TGCAGCGTGGCTCAGACAGGGGGCACCGGGGAG.

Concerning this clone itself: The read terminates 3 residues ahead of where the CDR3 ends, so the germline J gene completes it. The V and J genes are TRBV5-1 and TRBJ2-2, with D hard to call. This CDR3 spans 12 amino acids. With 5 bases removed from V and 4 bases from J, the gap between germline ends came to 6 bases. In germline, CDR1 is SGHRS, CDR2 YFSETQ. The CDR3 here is CASRTGTGELFF. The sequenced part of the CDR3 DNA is TGCGCCAGCAGAACGGGCACCGGGGAG.

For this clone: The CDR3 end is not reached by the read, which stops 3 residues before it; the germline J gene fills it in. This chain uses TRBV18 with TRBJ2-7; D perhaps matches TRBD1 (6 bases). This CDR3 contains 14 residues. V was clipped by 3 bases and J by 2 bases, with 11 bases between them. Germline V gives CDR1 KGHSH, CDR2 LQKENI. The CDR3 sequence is CASSPGRGPYEQYF. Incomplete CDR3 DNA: TGTGCCAGCTCACCTGGCAGGGGCCCCTACGAG.

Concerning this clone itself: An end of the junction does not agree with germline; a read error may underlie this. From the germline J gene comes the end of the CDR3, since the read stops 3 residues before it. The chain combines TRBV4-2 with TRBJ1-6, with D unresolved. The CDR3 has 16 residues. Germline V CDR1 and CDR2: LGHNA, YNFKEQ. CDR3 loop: CASSQGVGSPSSPLHF. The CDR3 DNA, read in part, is TGCGCCAGCAGCCAAGGCGTGGGCAGCCCCTCAAGTCCC.

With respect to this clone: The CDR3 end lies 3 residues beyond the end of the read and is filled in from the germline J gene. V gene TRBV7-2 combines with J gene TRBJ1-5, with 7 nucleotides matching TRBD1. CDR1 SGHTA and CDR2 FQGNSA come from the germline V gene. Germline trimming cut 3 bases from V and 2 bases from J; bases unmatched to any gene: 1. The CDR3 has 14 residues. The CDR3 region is CASSLTGRNQPQHF. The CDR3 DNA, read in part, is TGTGCCAGCAGCTTGACAGGGCGCAATCAGCCC.

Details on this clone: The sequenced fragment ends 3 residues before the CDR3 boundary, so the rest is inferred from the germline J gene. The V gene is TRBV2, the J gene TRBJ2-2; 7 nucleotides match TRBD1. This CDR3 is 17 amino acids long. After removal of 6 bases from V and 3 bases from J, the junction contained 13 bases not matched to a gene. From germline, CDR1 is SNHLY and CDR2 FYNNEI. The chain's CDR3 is CASSVPPGQSYTGELFF. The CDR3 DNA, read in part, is TGTGCCAGCAGCGTACCCCCGGGACAGTCTTACACCGGGGAG.

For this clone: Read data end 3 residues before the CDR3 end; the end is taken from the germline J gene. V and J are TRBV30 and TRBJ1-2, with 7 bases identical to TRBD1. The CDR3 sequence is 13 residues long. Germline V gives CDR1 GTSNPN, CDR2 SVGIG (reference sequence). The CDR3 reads CAWRGQSTDTYTF. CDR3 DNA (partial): TGTGCCTGGAGGGGACAGTCCACAGATACC.

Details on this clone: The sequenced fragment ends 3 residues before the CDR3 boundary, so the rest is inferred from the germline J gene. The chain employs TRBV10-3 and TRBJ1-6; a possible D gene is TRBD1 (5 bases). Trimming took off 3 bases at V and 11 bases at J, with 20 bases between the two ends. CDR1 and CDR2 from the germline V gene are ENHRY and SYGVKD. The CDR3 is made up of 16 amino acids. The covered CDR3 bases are TGTGCCATCAGTGACCGAACCGGGGGACCACGGGCACCC. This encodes CAISDRTGGPRAP. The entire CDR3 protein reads CAISDRTGGPRAPLHF.

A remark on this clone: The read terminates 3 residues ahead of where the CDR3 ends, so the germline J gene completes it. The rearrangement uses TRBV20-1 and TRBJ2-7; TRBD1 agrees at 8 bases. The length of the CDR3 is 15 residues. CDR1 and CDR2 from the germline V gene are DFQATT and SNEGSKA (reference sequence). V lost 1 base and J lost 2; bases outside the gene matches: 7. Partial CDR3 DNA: TGCAGTGCTAGAGTTGGACAGGGACGGCCCTACGAG. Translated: CSARVGQGRPYE. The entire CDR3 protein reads CSARVGQGRPYEQYF.

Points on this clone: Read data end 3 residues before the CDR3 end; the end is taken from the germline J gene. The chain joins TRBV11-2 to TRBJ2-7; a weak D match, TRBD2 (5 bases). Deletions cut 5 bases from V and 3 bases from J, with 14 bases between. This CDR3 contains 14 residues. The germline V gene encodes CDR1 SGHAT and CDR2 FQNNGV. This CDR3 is CASSAKSGFYEQYF. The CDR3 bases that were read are TGTGCCAGCAGCGCGAAAAGCGGATTCTACGAG.

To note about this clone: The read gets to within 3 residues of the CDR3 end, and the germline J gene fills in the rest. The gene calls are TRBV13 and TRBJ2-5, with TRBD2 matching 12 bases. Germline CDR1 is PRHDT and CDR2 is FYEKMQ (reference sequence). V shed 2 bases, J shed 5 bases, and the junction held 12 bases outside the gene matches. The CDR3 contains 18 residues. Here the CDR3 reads CASSLNRLAGGQGETQYF. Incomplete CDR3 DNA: TGTGCCAGCAGCTTAAACCGCCTAGCGGGGGGGCAGGGGGAGACC.

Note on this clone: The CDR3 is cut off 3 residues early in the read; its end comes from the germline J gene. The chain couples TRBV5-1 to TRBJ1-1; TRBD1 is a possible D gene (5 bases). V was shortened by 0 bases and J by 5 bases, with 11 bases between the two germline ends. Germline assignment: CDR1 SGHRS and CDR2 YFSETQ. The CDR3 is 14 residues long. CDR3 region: CASSLAGGGTEAFF. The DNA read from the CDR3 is TGCGCCAGCAGCTTGGCCGGGGGAGGAACTGAA.

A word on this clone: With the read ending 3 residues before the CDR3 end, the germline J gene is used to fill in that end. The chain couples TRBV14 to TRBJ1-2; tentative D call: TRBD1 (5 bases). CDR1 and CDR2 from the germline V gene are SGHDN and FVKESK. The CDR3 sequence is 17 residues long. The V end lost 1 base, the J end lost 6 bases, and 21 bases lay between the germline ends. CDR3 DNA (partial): TGTGCCAGCAGCCAAGCTTGGGGCAGCCAGCCCAGAAATGGC. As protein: CASSQAWGSQPRNG. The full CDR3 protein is CASSQAWGSQPRNGYTF.

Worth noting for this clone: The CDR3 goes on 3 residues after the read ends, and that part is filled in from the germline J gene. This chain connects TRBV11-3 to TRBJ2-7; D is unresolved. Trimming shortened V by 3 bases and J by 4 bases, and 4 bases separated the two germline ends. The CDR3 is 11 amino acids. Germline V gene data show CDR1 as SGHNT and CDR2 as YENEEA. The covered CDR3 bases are TGTGCCAGCAGCTTCCAGTACGAG. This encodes CASSFQYE. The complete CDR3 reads CASSFQYEQYF. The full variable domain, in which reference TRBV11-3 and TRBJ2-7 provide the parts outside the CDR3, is EAGVVQSPRYKIIEKKQPVAFWCNPISGHNTLYWYLQNLGQGPELLIRYENEEAVDDSQLPKDRFSAERLKGVDSTLKIQPAELGDSAVYLCASSFQYEQYFGPGTRLTVT.

CDR3: CSAETGLGDTQYF. CDR3 bases read: TGCAGCGCGGAGACAGGGCTGGGGGATACC. This chain links TRBV29-1 with TRBJ2-5; 7 bases match TRBD1. The sequence runs out 3 residues before the end of the CDR3; the remainder is reconstructed from the germline J gene. Germline-derived CDR1 and CDR2 are SQVTM and ANQGSEA. The length of the CDR3 is 13 residues.